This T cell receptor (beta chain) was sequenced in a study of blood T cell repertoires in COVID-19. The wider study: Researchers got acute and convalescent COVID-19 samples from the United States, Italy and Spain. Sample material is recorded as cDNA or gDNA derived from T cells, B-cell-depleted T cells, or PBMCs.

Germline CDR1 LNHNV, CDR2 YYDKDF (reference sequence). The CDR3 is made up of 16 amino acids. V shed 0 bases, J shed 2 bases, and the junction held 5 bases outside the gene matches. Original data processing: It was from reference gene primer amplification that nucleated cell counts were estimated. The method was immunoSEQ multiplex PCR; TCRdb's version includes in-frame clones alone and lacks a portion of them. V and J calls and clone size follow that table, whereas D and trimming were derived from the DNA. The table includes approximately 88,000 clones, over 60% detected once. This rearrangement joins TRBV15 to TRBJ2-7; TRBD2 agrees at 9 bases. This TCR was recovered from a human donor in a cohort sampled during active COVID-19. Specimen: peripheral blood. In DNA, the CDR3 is TGTGCCACCAGCAGAGATAGGGCTAGCGGGACCTACGAGCAGTACTTC. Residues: CATSRDRASGTYEQYF.